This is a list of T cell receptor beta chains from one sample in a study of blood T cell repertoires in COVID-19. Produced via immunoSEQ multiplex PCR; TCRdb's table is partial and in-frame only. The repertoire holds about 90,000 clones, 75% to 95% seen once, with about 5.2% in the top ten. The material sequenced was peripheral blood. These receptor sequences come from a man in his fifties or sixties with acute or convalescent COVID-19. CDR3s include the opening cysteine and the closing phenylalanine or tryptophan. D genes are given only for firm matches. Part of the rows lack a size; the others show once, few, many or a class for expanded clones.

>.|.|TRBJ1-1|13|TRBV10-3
CAISEIGGTEAFF
TGTGCCATCAGTGAGATAGGGGGCACTGAAGCTTTCTTT
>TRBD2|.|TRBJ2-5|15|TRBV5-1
CASSLDEREWETQYF
TGCGCCAGCAGCTTGGATGAGCGGGAGTGGGAGACCCAGTACTTC
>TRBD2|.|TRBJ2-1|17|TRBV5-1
CASSLVVLTSGVDEQFF
TGCGCCAGCAGCTTGGTTGTTCTGACTAGCGGGGTCGATGAGCAGTTCTTC
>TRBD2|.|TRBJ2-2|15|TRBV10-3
CAIRGRAGDTGELFF
TGTGCCATCAGGGGTAGAGCGGGGGACACCGGGGAGCTGTTTTTT
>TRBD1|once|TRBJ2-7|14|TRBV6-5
CASSYGQGGYEQYF
TGTGCCAGCAGTTACGGACAGGGTGGCTACGAGCAGTACTTC
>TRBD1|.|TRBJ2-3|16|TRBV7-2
CASSLTGQGNVDTQYF
TGTGCCAGCAGCTTAACGGGACAGGGTAATGTAGATACGCAGTATTTT
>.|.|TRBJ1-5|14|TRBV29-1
CSVPGQTGGSPQHF
TGCAGCGTCCCCGGACAGACAGGAGGATCGCCCCAGCATTTT
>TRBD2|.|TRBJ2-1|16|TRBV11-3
CASSLDALAGVVEQFF
TGTGCCAGCAGCTTAGATGCACTAGCGGGAGTAGTTGAGCAGTTCTTC
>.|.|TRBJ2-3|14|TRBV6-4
CASSDSSSTDTQYF
TGTGCCAGCAGTGACTCGTCATCCACAGATACGCAGTATTTT
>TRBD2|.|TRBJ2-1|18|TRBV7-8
CASSLVRGGPADVYEQFF
TGTGCCAGCAGCTTAGTCCGGGGGGGTCCAGCGGATGTATATGAGCAGTTCTTC
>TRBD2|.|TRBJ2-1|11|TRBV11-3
CASSSGGKQFF
TGTGCCAGCAGCAGCGGGGGAAAGCAGTTCTTC
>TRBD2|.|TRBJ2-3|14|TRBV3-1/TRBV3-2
CASSRGLGRDTQYF
TGTGCCAGCAGCCGAGGACTAGGGAGGGATACGCAGTATTTT
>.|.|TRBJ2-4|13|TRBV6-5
CASRGSGKNIQYF
TGTGCCAGCAGAGGATCGGGCAAAAACATTCAGTACTTC
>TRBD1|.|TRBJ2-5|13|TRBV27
CASSFTGGETQYF
TGTGCCAGCAGTTTCACAGGGGGAGAGACCCAGTACTTC
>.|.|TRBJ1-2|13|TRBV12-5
CASGLVVKHSYTF
TGTGCTAGTGGTTTGGTAGTGAAGCACTCGTACACCTTC
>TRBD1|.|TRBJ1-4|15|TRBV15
CATSRDRDRGEKLFF
TGTGCCACCAGCAGAGATCGAGACAGGGGAGAAAAACTGTTTTTT
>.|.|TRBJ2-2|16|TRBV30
CAWSVLRTTNTGELFF
TGTGCCTGGAGTGTACTCAGGACAACCAACACCGGGGAGCTGTTTTTT
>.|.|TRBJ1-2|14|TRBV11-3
CASSNRQVPYGYTF
TGTGCCAGCAGTAACAGACAGGTTCCCTATGGCTACACCTTC
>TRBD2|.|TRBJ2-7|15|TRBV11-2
CASSLTSSGDYEQYF
TGTGCCAGCAGCTTAACCTCTAGCGGGGACTACGAGCAGTACTTC
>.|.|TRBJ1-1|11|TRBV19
CASKDSRKAFF
TGTGCCAGTAAAGACAGTCGTAAAGCTTTCTTT
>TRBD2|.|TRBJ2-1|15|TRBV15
CATSRVSGSGDEQFF
TGTGCCACCAGCAGAGTTAGCGGGAGTGGGGATGAGCAGTTCTTC
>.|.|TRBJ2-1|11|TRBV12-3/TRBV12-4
CASSLYNEQFF
TGTGCCAGCAGTCTTTACAATGAGCAGTTCTTC
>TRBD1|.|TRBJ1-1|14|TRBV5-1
CASSMFTGVTEAFF
TGCGCCAGCAGCATGTTTACAGGGGTCACTGAAGCTTTCTTT
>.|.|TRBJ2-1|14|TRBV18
CASSLRIRFDEQFF
TGTGCCAGCTCACTACGAATTAGATTTGATGAGCAGTTCTTC
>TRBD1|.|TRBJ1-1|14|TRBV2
CASRGTGMNTEAFF
TGTGCCAGCAGGGGGACAGGGATGAACACTGAAGCTTTCTTT
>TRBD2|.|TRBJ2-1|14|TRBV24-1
CATSTSGWDNEQFF
TGTGCCACCAGTACTAGCGGGTGGGACAATGAGCAGTTCTTC
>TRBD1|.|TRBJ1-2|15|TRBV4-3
CASSQEFGTVYGYTF
TGCGCCAGCAGCCAAGAGTTCGGGACAGTTTATGGCTACACCTTC
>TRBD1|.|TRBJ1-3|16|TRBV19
CASSTSGGRAGNTIYF
TGTGCCAGTAGTACGTCAGGGGGCAGGGCTGGAAACACCATATATTTT
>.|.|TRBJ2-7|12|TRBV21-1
CANRDRAYEQYF
TGTGCCAACCGGGACAGAGCCTACGAGCAGTACTTC
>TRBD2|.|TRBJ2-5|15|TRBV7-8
CASSLREREGPAQYF
TGTGCCAGCAGCTTAAGGGAGCGGGAGGGCCCGGCCCAGTACTTC
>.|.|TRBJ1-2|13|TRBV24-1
CATSDPRWTGMNF
TGTGCCACCAGTGATCCTCGGTGGACGGGGATGAACTTC
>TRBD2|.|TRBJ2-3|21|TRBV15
CATSRHRGREREGRSTDTQYF
TGTGCCACCAGCAGACACCGAGGGAGAGAGCGGGAGGGCCGGAGCACAGATACGCAGTATTTT
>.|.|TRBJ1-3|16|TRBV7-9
CASSLAAAYSGNTIYF
TGTGCCAGCAGCTTAGCGGCGGCGTACTCTGGAAACACCATATATTTT
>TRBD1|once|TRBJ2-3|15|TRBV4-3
CASSQEDRKRDTQYF
TGCGCCAGCAGCCAAGAGGACAGGAAAAGGGATACGCAGTATTTT
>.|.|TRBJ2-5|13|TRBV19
CASSGEGFETQYF
TGTGCCAGTAGTGGAGAGGGTTTCGAGACCCAGTACTTC
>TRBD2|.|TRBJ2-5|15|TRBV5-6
CASSWGLAGGETQYF
TGTGCCAGCAGCTGGGGACTAGCGGGTGGGGAGACCCAGTACTTC
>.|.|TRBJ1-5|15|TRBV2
CASRERVAGNQPQHF
TGTGCCAGCAGGGAACGAGTTGCGGGCAATCAGCCCCAGCATTTT
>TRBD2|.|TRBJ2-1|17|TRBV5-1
CASSLGLAGTSYNEQFF
TGCGCCAGCAGCTTGGGTCTAGCGGGAACCTCCTACAATGAGCAGTTCTTC
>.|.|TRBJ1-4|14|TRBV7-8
CASSSQGFWEKLFF
TGTGCCAGCAGCTCCCAGGGGTTCTGGGAAAAACTGTTTTTT
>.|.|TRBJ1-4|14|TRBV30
CAWRQGTWSEKLFF
TGTGCCTGGAGGCAGGGTACGTGGTCAGAAAAACTGTTTTTT
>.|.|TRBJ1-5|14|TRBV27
CASSLSRGNQPQHF
TGTGCCAGCAGTTTATCGAGAGGGAATCAGCCCCAGCATTTT
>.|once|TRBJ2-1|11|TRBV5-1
CASRSGNEQFF
TGCGCCAGCAGGTCAGGGAATGAGCAGTTCTTC
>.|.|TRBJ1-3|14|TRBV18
CASSQSGIGNTIYF
TGTGCCAGCTCACAATCAGGGATTGGAAACACCATATATTTT
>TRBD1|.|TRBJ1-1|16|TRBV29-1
CSAYRGRGNGNTEAFF
TGCAGCGCTTACAGGGGGCGCGGAAATGGGAACACTGAAGCTTTCTTT
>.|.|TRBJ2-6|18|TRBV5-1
CASSLVVQANSGANVLTF
TGCGCCAGCAGCTTGGTGGTTCAGGCCAACTCTGGGGCCAACGTCCTGACTTTC
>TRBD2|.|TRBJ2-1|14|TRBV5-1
CASSSGTSFDEQFF
TGCGCCAGCAGCTCCGGGACTAGTTTCGATGAGCAGTTCTTC
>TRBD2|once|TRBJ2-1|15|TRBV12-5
CASGLTSGSYNEQFF
TGTGCTAGTGGTTTGACTAGCGGTTCCTACAATGAGCAGTTCTTC
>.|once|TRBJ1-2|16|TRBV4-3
CASSQETTGFSYGYTF
TGCGCCAGCAGCCAAGAAACCACAGGGTTTAGCTATGGCTACACCTTC